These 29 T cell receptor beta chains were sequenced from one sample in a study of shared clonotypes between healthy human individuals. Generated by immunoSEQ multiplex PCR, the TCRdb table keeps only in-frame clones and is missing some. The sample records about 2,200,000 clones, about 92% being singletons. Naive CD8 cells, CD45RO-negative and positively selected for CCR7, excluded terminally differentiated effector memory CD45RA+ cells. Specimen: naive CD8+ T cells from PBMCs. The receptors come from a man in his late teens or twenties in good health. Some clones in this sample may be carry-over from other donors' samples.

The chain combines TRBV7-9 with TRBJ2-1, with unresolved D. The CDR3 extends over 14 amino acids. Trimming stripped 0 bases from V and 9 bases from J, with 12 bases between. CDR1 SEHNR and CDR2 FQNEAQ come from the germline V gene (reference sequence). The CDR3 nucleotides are TGTGCCAGCAGCTTAGCCCCCTCTACGGGTGAGCAGTTCTTC. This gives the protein CASSLAPSTGEQFF.

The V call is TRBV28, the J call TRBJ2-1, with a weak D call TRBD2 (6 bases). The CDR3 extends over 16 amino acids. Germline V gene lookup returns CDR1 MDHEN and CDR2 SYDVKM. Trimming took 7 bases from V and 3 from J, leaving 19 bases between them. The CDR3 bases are TGTGCCAGCACCTCGCCCCGGGAGAGAATCTACAATGAGCAGTTCTTC. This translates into CASTSPRERIYNEQFF.

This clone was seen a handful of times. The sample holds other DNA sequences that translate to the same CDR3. Here the CDR3 DNA reads TGTGCCAGCAGTTTTGTGGGTAGCAATCAGCCCCAGCATTTT. Residues: CASSFVGSNQPQHF. This chain joins TRBV27 and TRBJ1-5; no firm D call. This CDR3 spans 14 amino acids. V was trimmed by 3 bases and J by 0 bases, leaving 6 bases between them. Germline CDR1 and CDR2: MNHEY and SMNVEV (reference sequence).

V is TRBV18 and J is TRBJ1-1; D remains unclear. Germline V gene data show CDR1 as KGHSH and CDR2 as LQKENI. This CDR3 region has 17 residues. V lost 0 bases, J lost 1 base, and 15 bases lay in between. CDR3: CASSPPSDATKNTEAFF. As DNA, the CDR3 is TGTGCCAGCTCACCACCGAGCGACGCGACAAAGAACACTGAAGCTTTCTTT.

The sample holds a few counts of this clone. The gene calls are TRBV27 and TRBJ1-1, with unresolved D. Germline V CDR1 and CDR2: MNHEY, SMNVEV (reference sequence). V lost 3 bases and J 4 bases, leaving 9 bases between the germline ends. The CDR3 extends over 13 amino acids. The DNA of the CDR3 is TGTGCCAGCAGTTTCGACAAGATCACTGAAGCTTTCTTT. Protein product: CASSFDKITEAFF.

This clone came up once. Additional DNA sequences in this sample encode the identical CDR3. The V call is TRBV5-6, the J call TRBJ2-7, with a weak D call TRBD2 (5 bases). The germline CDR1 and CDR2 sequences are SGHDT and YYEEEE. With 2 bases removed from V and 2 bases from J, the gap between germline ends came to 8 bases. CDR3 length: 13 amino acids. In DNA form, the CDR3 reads TGTGCCAGCAGCTTAGCCGGGACCTACGAGCAGTACTTC. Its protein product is CASSLAGTYEQYF.

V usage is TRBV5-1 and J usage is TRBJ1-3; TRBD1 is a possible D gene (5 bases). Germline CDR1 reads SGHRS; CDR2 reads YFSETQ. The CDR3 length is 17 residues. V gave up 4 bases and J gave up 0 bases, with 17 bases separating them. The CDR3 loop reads CASSLRGRAFSGNTIYF. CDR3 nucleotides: TGCGCCAGCAGCCTTCGGGGCAGGGCCTTCTCTGGAAACACCATATATTTT.

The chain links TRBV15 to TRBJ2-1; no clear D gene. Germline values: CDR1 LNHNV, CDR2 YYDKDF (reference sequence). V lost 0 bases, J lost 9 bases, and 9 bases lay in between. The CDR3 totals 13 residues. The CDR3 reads CATSRDWSGEQFF. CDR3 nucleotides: TGTGCCACCAGCAGAGATTGGTCGGGTGAGCAGTTCTTC.

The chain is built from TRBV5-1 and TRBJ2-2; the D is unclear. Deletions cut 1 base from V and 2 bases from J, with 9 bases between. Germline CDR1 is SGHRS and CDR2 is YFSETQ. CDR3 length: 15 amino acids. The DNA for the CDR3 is TGCGCCAGCAGCTTGAGGCAGCCCAACACCGGGGAGCTGTTTTTT. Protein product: CASSLRQPNTGELFF.

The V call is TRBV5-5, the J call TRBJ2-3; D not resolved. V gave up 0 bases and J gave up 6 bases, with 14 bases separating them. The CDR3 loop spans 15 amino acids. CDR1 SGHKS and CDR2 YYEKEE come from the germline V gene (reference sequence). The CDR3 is CASSLAGRVGDTQYF. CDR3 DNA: TGTGCCAGCAGCTTGGCGGGTCGGGTCGGGGATACGCAGTATTTT.

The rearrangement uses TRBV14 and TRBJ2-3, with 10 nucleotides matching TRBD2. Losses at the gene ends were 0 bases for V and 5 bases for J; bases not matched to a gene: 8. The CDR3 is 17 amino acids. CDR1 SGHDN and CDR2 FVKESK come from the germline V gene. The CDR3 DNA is TGTGCCAGCAGCCAAGATCAGCGGGAGGGCCCCCGAGATACGCAGTATTTT. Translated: CASSQDQREGPRDTQYF.

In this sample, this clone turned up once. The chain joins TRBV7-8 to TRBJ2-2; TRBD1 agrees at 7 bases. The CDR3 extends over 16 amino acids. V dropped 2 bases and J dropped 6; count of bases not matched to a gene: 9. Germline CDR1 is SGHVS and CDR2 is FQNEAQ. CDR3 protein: CASSLNRGQIAGELFF. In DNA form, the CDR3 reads TGTGCCAGCAGCTTAAACAGGGGCCAAATAGCCGGGGAGCTGTTTTTT.

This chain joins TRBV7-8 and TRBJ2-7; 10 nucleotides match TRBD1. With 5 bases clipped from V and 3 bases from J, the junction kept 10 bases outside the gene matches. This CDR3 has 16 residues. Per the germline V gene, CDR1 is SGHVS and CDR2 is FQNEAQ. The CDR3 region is CASSPYRGQGNYEQYF. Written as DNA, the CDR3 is TGTGCCAGCAGCCCGTATAGGGGACAGGGGAACTACGAGCAGTACTTC.

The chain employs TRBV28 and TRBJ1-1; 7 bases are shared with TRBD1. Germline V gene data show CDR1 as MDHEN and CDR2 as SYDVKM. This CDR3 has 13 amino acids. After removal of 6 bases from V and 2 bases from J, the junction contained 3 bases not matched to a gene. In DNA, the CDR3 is TGTGCCAGCAGCCAGGGGGGAAACACTGAAGCTTTCTTT. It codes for CASSQGGNTEAFF. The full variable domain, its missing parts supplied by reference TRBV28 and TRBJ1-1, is DVKVTQSSRYLVKRTGEKVFLECVQDMDHENMFWYRQDPGLGLRLIYFSYDVKMKEKGDIPEGYSVSREKKERFSLILESASTNQTSMYLCASSQGGNTEAFFGQGTRLTVV.

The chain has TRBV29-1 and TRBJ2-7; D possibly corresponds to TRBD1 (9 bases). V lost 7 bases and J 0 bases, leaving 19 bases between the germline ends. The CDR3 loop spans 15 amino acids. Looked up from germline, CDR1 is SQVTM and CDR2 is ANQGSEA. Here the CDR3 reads CSARGGTGPSYEQYF. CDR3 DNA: TGCAGCGCCCGGGGGGGGACAGGGCCCTCCTACGAGCAGTACTTC.

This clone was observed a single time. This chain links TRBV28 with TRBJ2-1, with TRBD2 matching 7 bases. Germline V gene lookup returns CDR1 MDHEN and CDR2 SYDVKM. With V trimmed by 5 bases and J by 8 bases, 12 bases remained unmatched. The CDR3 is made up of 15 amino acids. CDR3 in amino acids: CASSPPGTTFHEQFF. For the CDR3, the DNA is TGTGCCAGCAGTCCTCCCGGGACTACTTTCCATGAGCAGTTCTTC.

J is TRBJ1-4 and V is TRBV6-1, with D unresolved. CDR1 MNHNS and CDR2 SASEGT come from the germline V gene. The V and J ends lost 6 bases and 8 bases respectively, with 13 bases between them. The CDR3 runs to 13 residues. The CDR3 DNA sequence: TGTGCCAGCAGGGGTCAGGACTGGGAAAAACTGTTTTTT. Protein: CASRGQDWEKLFF.

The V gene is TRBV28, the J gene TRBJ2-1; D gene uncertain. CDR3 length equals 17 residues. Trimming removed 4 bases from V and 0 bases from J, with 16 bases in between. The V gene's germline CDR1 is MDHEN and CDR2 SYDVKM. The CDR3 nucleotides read TGTGCCAGCAGTTACCCCTTTACCTCGAGCTCCTACAATGAGCAGTTCTTC. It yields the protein CASSYPFTSSSYNEQFF.

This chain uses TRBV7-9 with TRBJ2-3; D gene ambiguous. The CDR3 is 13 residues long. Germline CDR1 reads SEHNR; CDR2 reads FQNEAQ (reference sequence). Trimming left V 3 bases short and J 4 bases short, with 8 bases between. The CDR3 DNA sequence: TGTGCCAGCAGCTTCCTTCGGGCAGATACGCAGTATTTT. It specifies CASSFLRADTQYF. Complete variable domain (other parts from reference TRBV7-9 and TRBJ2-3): DTGVSQNPRHKITKRGQNVTFRCDPISEHNRLYWYRQTLGQGPEFLTYFQNEAQLEKSRLLSDRFSAERPKGSFSTLEIQRTEQGDSAMYLCASSFLRADTQYFGPGTRLTVL.

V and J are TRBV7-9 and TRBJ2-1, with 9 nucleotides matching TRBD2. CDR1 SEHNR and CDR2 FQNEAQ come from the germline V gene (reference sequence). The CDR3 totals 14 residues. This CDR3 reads CAAGGAGLYNEQFF. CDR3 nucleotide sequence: TGTGCAGCGGGAGGAGCGGGACTCTACAATGAGCAGTTCTTC.

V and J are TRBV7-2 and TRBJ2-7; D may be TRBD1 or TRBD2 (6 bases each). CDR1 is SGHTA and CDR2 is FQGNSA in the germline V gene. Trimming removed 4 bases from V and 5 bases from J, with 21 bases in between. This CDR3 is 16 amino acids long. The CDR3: CASSSPSGGLVHEQYF. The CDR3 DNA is TGTGCCAGCAGCTCTCCTTCTGGGGGGCTCGTCCACGAGCAGTACTTC.

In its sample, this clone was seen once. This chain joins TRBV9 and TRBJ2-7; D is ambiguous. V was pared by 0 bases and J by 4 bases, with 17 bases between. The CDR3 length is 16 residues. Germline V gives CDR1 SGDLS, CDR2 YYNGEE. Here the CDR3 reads CASSVGQAVSPYEQYF. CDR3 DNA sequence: TGTGCCAGCAGCGTAGGGCAGGCGGTGTCCCCGTACGAGCAGTACTTC.

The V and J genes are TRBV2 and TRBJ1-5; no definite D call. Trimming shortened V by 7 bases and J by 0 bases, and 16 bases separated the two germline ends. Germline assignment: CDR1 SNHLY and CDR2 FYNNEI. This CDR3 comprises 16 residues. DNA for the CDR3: TGTGCCAGCACCCTTGGCAGCCCGTATAGCAATCAGCCCCAGCATTTT. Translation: CASTLGSPYSNQPQHF.

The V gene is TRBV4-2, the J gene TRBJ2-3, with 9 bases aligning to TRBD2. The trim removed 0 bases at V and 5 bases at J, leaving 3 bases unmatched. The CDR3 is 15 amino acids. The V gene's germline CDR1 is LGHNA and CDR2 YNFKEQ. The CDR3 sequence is CASSQDLTSGDTQYF. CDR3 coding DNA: TGTGCCAGCAGCCAAGATTTGACTAGCGGAGATACGCAGTATTTT.

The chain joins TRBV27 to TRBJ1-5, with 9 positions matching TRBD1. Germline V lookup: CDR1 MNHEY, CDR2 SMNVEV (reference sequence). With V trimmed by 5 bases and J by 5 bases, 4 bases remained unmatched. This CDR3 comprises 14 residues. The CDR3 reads CASSMGQGYQPQHF. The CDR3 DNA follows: TGTGCCAGCAGTATGGGACAGGGATATCAGCCCCAGCATTTT.

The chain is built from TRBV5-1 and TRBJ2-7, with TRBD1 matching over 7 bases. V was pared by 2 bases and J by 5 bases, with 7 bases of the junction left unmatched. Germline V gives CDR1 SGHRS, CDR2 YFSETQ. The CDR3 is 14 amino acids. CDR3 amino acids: CASSLRQGLDEQYF. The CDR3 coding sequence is TGCGCCAGCAGCTTAAGACAGGGTCTCGACGAGCAGTACTTC.

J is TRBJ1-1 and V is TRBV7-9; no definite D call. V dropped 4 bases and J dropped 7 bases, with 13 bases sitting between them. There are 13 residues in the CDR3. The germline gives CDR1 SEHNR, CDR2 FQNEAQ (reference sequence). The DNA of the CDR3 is TGTGCCAGCAGCTCCCCGTTGGGCAGTGAAGCTTTCTTT. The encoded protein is CASSSPLGSEAFF.

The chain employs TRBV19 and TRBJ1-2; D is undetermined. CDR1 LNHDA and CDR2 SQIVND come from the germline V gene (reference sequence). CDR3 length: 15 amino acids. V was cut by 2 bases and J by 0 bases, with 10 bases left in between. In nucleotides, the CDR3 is TGTGCCAGTAGTATATGGTACAGTGCTAACTATGGCTACACCTTC. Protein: CASSIWYSANYGYTF.

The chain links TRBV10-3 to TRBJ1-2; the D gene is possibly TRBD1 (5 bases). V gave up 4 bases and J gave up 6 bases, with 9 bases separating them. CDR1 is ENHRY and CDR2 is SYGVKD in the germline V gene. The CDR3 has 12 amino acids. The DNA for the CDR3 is TGTGCCATCAGTGGGGCCAGGGATGGCTACACCTTC. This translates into CAISGARDGYTF.